The 13 T cell receptor beta chains given below trace back to one sample, sequenced in a study of T cell responses to AZD1222 COVID-19 vaccine. Assay used: immunoSEQ multiplex PCR; TCRdb lists only in-frame clones, some missing. The top ten clones hold around 3% of a sample with about 110,000 clones, roughly 87% of them seen once. Material: peripheral blood, obtained on day 0 of AZD1222 vaccination. The source is an adult in good health.

The chain is built from TRBV12-3 or TRBV12-4 and TRBJ1-1; D call uncertain. V was pared by 6 bases and J by 0 bases, with 8 bases between. The CDR3 is 13 residues long. The CDR3 loop is CASSRDMNTEAFF. The CDR3 DNA is TGTGCCAGCAGCCGTGACATGAACACTGAAGCTTTCTTT.

CDR3 sequence (DNA): TGTGCCAGTACTGTTGAGAGCCCGAACACTGAAGCTTTCTTT. It yields the protein CASTVESPNTEAFF. The rearrangement links TRBV19 to TRBJ1-1; D gene uncertain. From germline, CDR1 is LNHDA and CDR2 SQIVND (reference sequence). V lost 7 bases and J 1 base, leaving 13 bases between the germline ends. The CDR3 runs 14 residues.

The chain is built from TRBV7-2 and TRBJ2-7, with TRBD1 identical over 7 bases. Germline V gene lookup returns CDR1 SGHTA and CDR2 FQGNSA. This CDR3 spans 15 amino acids. The J segment lost 3 bases and the V segment lost 1 base, leaving 6 bases of the junction unmatched. CDR3: CASSLVGTVGYEQYF. CDR3 DNA: TGTGCCAGCAGCTTAGTAGGGACAGTGGGCTACGAGCAGTACTTC.

This chain connects TRBV2 to TRBJ2-7, with TRBD1 as a possible D gene (7 bases). This CDR3 spans 14 amino acids. Germline CDR1 is SNHLY and CDR2 is FYNNEI. The ends were cut back, 7 bases at V and 2 bases at J, with 15 bases in the middle. In nucleotides, the CDR3 is TGTGCCAGCAAAACCCAGGGGGGAACCTACGAGCAGTACTTC. Translating gives CASKTQGGTYEQYF.

The chain carries TRBV5-1 and TRBJ2-1; maybe TRBD2 (5 bases). CDR1 SGHRS and CDR2 YFSETQ come from the germline V gene. CDR3 length equals 16 residues. V gave up 3 bases and J gave up 0 bases, with 13 bases separating them. CDR3 sequence (DNA): TGCGCCAGCAGCTCCATCGGAGGCGACTCCTACAATGAGCAGTTCTTC. Translated, it gives CASSSIGGDSYNEQFF.

The CDR3 DNA is TGCAGCGTTGACGATGCGAACACCGGGGAGCTGTTTTTT. Its protein product is CSVDDANTGELFF. The chain joins TRBV29-1 to TRBJ2-2; D not resolved. The V gene lost 3 bases and the J gene lost 0 bases, with 5 bases spanning the gap. This CDR3 comprises 13 residues. Germline V gives CDR1 SQVTM, CDR2 ANQGSEA.

This clone was found a few times. This chain joins TRBV2 and TRBJ1-2, with D tentatively TRBD1 (5 bases). Germline V lookup: CDR1 SNHLY, CDR2 FYNNEI. CDR3 length equals 11 residues. V lost 7 bases and J 6 bases, leaving 9 bases between the germline ends. The CDR3 is CASKTEHGYTF. The CDR3 DNA reads TGTGCCAGCAAGACAGAACATGGCTACACCTTC.

A word on this clone: Here the CDR3 omits its conserved ending phenylalanine or tryptophan, so a read error is the likely source. It is unclear where the CDR3 begins or ends on the DNA, so no DNA is shown, and the CDR3 is as TCRdb lists it. This chain joins TRBV20-1 and TRBJ2-7; the table's D call, TRBD2, has no DNA check behind it. CDR1 and CDR2 (germline): DFQATT, SNEGSKA (reference sequence). The CDR3 spans 11 residues, counting both ends. This CDR3 reads CSATEGVRVGL.

This sequence joins TRBV5-4 and TRBJ1-2; D unresolved. The CDR3 totals 15 residues. V was clipped by 5 bases and J by 0 bases, with 14 bases between them. Germline CDR1 SGHNT, CDR2 YYREEE (reference sequence). The CDR3 sequence is CASSNRRDSNYGYTF. In nucleotides, the CDR3 is TGTGCCAGCAGTAACCGGCGGGATTCTAACTATGGCTACACCTTC. The variable domain in full, with the rest retrieved from reference TRBV5-4 and TRBJ1-2, is ETGVTQSPTHLIKTRGQQVTLRCSSQSGHNTVSWYQQALGQGPQFIFQYYREEENGRGNFPPRFSGLQFPNYSSELNVNALELDDSALYLCASSNRRDSNYGYTFGSGTRLTVV.

The chain is built from TRBV6-2 or TRBV6-3 and TRBJ1-2; D is uncertain. The CDR3 is 12 amino acids. V lost 1 base and J lost 10, with 10 bases in between. CDR1 and CDR2 (germline): MNHEY, SVGEGT. The CDR3 is CASSYLARDYTF. The CDR3 DNA reads TGTGCCAGCAGTTACTTGGCTCGTGACTACACCTTC.

The CDR3 coding sequence is TGTGCCAGCATGGGACAGGGTAATTCACCCCTCCACTTT. This gives the protein CASMGQGNSPLHF. J is TRBJ1-6 and V is TRBV6-5, with 9 bases aligning to TRBD1. The CDR3 sequence is 13 residues long. J gave up 6 bases and V 7 bases, and 1 base lay outside the gene matches. The V gene's germline CDR1 is MNHEY and CDR2 SVGAGI.

This chain uses TRBV5-3 with TRBJ2-7, with 10 bases aligning to TRBD2. TRBV5-3 has ORF status, its function being uncertain. The CDR3 spans 16 residues. V was clipped by 0 bases and J by 2 bases; unmatched bases: 5. The CDR3 loop reads CARSLELAGPTYEQYF. In nucleotides, the CDR3 is TGTGCCAGAAGCTTGGAACTAGCGGGACCCACCTACGAGCAGTACTTC.

The chain has TRBV18 and TRBJ1-4; a weak D match, TRBD1 (6 bases). This CDR3 region has 14 residues. V was clipped by 3 bases and J by 8 bases, with 13 bases between them. Looked up from germline, CDR1 is KGHSH and CDR2 is LQKENI. The CDR3 coding sequence is TGTGCCAGCTCACCCTCTATAGGGGGGGAAAAACTGTTTTTT. It specifies CASSPSIGGEKLFF.